This T cell receptor (beta chain) comes out of a study of human T cells and chemical hapten exposure. Sample time point: patch test 3, about 24 weeks after DPC sensitization. The treatment is: therapeutic diphenylcyclopropenone sensitization with weekly scalp DPC. This clonotype was seen a handful of times. TCRdb redid the calling of the RACE reads with MiXCR, one entry per CDR3 protein. This table holds under 200,000 distinct CDR3 sequences, around a quarter found once. This TCR derives from a woman aged 18-35 years with alopecia areata. Some clones in this sample may be carry-over from other donors' samples. The specimen comprised whole blood, sampled in connection with sensitization to the hapten diphenylcyclopropenone (DPC).

The CDR3 sequence: CASSAHNDEFTYNEQFF. The CDR3, as DNA: TGCGCCAGCAGCGCTCACAATGACGAATTTACCTACAATGAGCAGTTCTTC. The chain uses TRBV4-1 and TRBJ2-1; no definite D call. V lost 5 bases, J lost 2 bases, and 19 bases lay in between. This CDR3 is built from 17 residues. CDR1 and CDR2 from the germline V gene are MGHRA and YSYEKL.